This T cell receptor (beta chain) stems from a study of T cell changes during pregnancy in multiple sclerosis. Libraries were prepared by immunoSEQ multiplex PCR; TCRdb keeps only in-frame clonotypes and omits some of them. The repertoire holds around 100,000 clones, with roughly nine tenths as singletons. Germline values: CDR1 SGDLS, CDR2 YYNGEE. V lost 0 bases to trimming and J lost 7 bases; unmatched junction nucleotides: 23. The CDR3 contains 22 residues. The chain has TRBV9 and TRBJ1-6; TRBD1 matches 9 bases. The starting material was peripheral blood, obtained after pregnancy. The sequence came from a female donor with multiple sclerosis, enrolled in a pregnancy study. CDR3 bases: TGTGCCAGCAGCGTAGGGACTCGAGACCCGGGACAGGGAAGAAGCGGGAATTCACCCCTCCACTTT. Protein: CASSVGTRDPGQGRSGNSPLHF. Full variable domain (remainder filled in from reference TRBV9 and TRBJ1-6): DSGVTQTPKHLITATGQRVTLRCSPRSGDLSVYWYQQSLDQGLQFLIQYYNGEERAKGNILERFSAQQFPDLHSELNLSSLELGDSALYFCASSVGTRDPGQGRSGNSPLHFGNGTRLTVT.